The entry that follows covers one TCR beta chain sequence. Its antigen remains undetermined. One base away there is no much larger clone; base qualities are not given. The cohort consisted of 666 healthy bone marrow donors. Cohort members were all nominally healthy when sampled, although unrecorded immune exposures were likely present. The donor was CMV seronegative and belonged to the group of around 350 seronegative cohort members. Each donor provided a peripheral blood sample, and peripheral blood mononuclear cells were used for TCR beta sequencing. Genomic DNA extraction from the blood cell samples was performed with the Qiagen DNeasy Blood Extraction Kit. The germline V gene supplies CDR1 SGHVS and CDR2 FQNEAQ. The CDR3 covers 15 residues, taking in both the cysteine and the phenylalanine. Only CDR3 DNA is held: 45 bases, read in frame from base 1. V trim: 7 bases; J trim: 3 bases; unmatched bases: 7.

This sample was included in a study of cytomegalovirus exposure and HLA in healthy donors (dated by TCRdb to 2016 to 2017). Some background on the complete study: An earlier analysis of a few hundred of the donors reported 276 Gb of sequence data and some 110 million unique TCR beta sequences obtained from about 179 million T cells. Roughly 290 gigabases of sequencing data and 91 million or so unique TCR sequences made up an early release that covered fewer than 650 HLA-typed donors. Of the roughly 430 genotyped donors, about 80% fell in the genetic ancestry cluster associated with self-reported Caucasian donors. The study aimed to test whether signatures of past pathogen exposure could be identified by cataloging public T cell receptors. The study profiled the T cell repertoires of 500 to 800 subjects by immunosequencing and related them to cytomegalovirus serostatus. In addition to the first cohort of 666 subjects, a separate validation cohort of approximately 130 different subjects was used. To predict cytomegalovirus infection status, the study brought together high-throughput TCR immunosequencing, statistical association of individual TCRs with disease status, and machine learning. A later analysis re-analyzed previously published TCR beta repertoires from 650 to 800 donors and added high-resolution HLA genotyping to study TCR occurrence patterns. In the later analysis, no new phenotypic data were used to find candidate immune exposures; instead, reliance was placed on TCR beta sequences and their occurrence across donors. To decide whether each TCR beta V gene segment behaved as functional or pseudogenic, an earlier analysis of nearly 600 of the donors relied on high-throughput TCR beta sequencing. Donor age, sex, ethnicity and CMV serostatus were collected together with the repertoire data. In a later genetic analysis, genome-wide SNP genotypes for about three fifths of the roughly 670 donors were used, and that subset was treated as a discovery cohort. Every repertoire in the discovery cohort had been generated on one and the same sequencing platform. Class I and class II HLA loci were covered by the typing at four-digit resolution. The number of donors typed differed by locus, with about 629-630 for A, B, C, DRB1 and DQB1, roughly 520 for DQA1, 600 to 610 for DPA1, and around 460 for DPB1. Because of strong linkage in the cohort, a handful of DR-DQ haplotypes were treated as single units for association and clustering. Among about 400 genotyped donors of the cohort, an average of approximately 240,000 unique TCR beta nucleotide sequences was sequenced per donor, of which approximately 19% were non-productive. Paper-wide results and their limitations: Cytomegalovirus status was reported to be diagnosed by the classifier with high specificity and sensitivity in both the original and validation cohorts. The study listed 150 to 200 TCR beta chains as associated with cytomegalovirus. In a later analysis, several top co-occurrence clusters were reported to appear linked to parvovirus B19, influenza, CMV and Epstein-Barr virus. According to the authors, the approach could potentially be generalized to other disease states and immunological phenotypes. Because some donors lacked HLA typing at each locus, the association tests relied only on the typed subset. Some IMGT-functional V segments, including TRBV6-2 and TRBV6-3, could not be distinguished by the 87-base-pair reads and were therefore excluded. According to a later analysis, most CMV-associated TCR beta chains appeared to be HLA-restricted, and the HLA associations seemed to be driven largely by CMV exposure. A cluster of highly shared sequence variants was judged likely to represent a technical artifact of the sequencing pipeline. The earlier analysis of 450 to 700 of the donors excluded around 17 rarely observed V segments, including chromosome 9 orphons, because counts were too low. A further reported finding was that TCR beta sequences accurately predicted the HLA-A and HLA-B alleles for most subjects in the first cohort. A later analysis associated about 17,000 TCR beta sequences with specific HLA alleles at a false discovery rate of 0.05. In an earlier analysis of around 600 of the donors, most TCR beta V segments were observed in productive rearrangements about 90% or about 30% of the time, broadly matching IMGT annotations. The cohort was sequenced for TCR beta chains only, and without alpha or paired-chain data the features that could be detected were limited. In vitro tests confirmed that a few of the cytomegalovirus-associated TCR beta chains recognize cytomegalovirus antigens. The presence/absence analyses assumed that sequencing depth was roughly uniform across donors, and that assumption may not be true. An association between a missense DCLRE1C variant and V-gene and J-gene trimming of TCR beta chains was found in a later genetic analysis and replicated in an independent cohort. Immune exposure information for the cohort was limited to CMV serostatus. Strong co-occurrence of HLA alleles, especially DR and DQ, made assigning TCR associations to individual alleles difficult. In a later analysis, HLA-associated TCR beta chains were found to be more clonally expanded and to have lower generation probabilities than equally common non-associated chains. Correlated functional status among segregating V segments might reflect linkage disequilibrium, but an unknown experimental factor could not be ruled out. A later analysis found that TCR association rates varied across HLA loci, with DRB1 alleles showing the most associated TCRs and HLA-C alleles the fewest. According to a later genetic analysis, donors in an Asian-associated ancestry cluster had fewer N-insertions in productive TCRs than the approximately 700-donor mean. Across donors, most TCR sequences were observed very rarely, whereas some public TCRs were present in many individuals.

The library was built by means of the immunoSEQ multiplex PCR assay. For the multiplex PCR, a mixture combining 60 forward primers for TCR Vbeta segments and 13 reverse primers for TCR Jbeta segments was used. The CDR3 region of rearranged TCR beta genes was amplified from genomic DNA by a multiplex PCR assay. The Illumina HiSeq System was used to sequence the amplified TCR beta libraries as 87-base-pair reads. In the authors' own workflow: A later analysis counted tens of millions of unique TCR beta chains across the 640 or so repertoires, and around 12 million of these chains were shared by at least two donors. Raw reads were error-corrected and collapsed into unique sequences with a nearest-neighbor algorithm that merged closely related sequences to remove PCR and sequencing errors. To assign V, D and J gene segments, CDR3 sequences were aligned to IMGT reference sequences. For a sequence to be retained, at least a six-nucleotide match to both a V gene segment and a J gene segment was required. A rearrangement counted as productive if the CDR3 had no stop codons and remained in frame with V and J, and every other rearrangement counted as non-productive. Following IMGT convention, CDR3 was defined as the stretch from the second conserved V-encoded cysteine up to the conserved J-encoded phenylalanine. Sequences without an unambiguous match to a single V gene segment were excluded from the earlier analysis of about 600 of the donors. In an earlier analysis of 587 of the donors, V segments were called functional above 56.7% productive rearrangements and were called segregating when the between-donor standard deviation exceeded 5%. A statistical classification framework was developed to diagnose cytomegalovirus status using the catalog of TCR beta chain sequences. V and J gene assignment, in a later analysis, came from comparing TCR nucleotide sequences with IMGT/GENE-DB human TR gene sequences. In a later analysis, CDR3 sequences and most-parsimonious VDJ recombination scenarios were assigned using the TCRdist pipeline. In a later analysis, every TCR beta chain was defined by the combination of its CDR3 amino acid sequence and its V-gene family, and reads without a unique V-gene family were dropped. A later analysis removed 550 to 700 highly shared, low-generation-probability nucleotide sequences to deal with suspected cross-contamination and a sequencing artifact. In a later analysis, a clonal expansion index for each public chain was calculated from normalized within-repertoire ranks of inferred template counts. A later analysis computed generation probabilities with a VDJ recombination model fitted to out-of-frame rearrangements, and checked the results against IGoR. Hypergeometric tests were used in a later analysis to score TCR-TCR, TCR-HLA and TCR-CMV co-occurrence, with a repertoire-size bias correction applied to the TCR pairs. In a later analysis, false discovery rates were estimated by permuting HLA or CMV assignments 20 times. In a later analysis, co-occurring TCRs were grouped using DBSCAN, and TCRdist sequence similarity was added for clustering within HLA-allele-positive subsets. Repertoires with fewer than 30,000 or more than 120,000 public chains were left out of co-occurrence clustering, as were four to six repertoires with anomalous nucleotide sharing. TCRdb stores this immuneACCESS table with in-frame sequences only. Part of the clones is absent; in the studies checked, under half of the shortfall reflects unresolved V genes, and no reason is known for the rest. Clone size and V and J calls were adopted from that table, with D and trimming inferred from the DNA. Present in this sample are about 100,000 clones, roughly 80% of which were seen just once. The ten largest clones capture approximately 4% of the sample.

This clonotype was sampled from a man aged 40-49 years in good health and CMV-seronegative. The specimen sequenced was PBMCs. The chain is encoded by TRBV7-8 joined to TRBJ2-2, and TRBD2 matches 8 of the central bases. The nucleotide sequence reads as follows: TGTGCCAGCACCCCGGGGGGGCCATACACCGGGGAGCTGTTTTTT. This translates into CASTPGGPYTGELFF.